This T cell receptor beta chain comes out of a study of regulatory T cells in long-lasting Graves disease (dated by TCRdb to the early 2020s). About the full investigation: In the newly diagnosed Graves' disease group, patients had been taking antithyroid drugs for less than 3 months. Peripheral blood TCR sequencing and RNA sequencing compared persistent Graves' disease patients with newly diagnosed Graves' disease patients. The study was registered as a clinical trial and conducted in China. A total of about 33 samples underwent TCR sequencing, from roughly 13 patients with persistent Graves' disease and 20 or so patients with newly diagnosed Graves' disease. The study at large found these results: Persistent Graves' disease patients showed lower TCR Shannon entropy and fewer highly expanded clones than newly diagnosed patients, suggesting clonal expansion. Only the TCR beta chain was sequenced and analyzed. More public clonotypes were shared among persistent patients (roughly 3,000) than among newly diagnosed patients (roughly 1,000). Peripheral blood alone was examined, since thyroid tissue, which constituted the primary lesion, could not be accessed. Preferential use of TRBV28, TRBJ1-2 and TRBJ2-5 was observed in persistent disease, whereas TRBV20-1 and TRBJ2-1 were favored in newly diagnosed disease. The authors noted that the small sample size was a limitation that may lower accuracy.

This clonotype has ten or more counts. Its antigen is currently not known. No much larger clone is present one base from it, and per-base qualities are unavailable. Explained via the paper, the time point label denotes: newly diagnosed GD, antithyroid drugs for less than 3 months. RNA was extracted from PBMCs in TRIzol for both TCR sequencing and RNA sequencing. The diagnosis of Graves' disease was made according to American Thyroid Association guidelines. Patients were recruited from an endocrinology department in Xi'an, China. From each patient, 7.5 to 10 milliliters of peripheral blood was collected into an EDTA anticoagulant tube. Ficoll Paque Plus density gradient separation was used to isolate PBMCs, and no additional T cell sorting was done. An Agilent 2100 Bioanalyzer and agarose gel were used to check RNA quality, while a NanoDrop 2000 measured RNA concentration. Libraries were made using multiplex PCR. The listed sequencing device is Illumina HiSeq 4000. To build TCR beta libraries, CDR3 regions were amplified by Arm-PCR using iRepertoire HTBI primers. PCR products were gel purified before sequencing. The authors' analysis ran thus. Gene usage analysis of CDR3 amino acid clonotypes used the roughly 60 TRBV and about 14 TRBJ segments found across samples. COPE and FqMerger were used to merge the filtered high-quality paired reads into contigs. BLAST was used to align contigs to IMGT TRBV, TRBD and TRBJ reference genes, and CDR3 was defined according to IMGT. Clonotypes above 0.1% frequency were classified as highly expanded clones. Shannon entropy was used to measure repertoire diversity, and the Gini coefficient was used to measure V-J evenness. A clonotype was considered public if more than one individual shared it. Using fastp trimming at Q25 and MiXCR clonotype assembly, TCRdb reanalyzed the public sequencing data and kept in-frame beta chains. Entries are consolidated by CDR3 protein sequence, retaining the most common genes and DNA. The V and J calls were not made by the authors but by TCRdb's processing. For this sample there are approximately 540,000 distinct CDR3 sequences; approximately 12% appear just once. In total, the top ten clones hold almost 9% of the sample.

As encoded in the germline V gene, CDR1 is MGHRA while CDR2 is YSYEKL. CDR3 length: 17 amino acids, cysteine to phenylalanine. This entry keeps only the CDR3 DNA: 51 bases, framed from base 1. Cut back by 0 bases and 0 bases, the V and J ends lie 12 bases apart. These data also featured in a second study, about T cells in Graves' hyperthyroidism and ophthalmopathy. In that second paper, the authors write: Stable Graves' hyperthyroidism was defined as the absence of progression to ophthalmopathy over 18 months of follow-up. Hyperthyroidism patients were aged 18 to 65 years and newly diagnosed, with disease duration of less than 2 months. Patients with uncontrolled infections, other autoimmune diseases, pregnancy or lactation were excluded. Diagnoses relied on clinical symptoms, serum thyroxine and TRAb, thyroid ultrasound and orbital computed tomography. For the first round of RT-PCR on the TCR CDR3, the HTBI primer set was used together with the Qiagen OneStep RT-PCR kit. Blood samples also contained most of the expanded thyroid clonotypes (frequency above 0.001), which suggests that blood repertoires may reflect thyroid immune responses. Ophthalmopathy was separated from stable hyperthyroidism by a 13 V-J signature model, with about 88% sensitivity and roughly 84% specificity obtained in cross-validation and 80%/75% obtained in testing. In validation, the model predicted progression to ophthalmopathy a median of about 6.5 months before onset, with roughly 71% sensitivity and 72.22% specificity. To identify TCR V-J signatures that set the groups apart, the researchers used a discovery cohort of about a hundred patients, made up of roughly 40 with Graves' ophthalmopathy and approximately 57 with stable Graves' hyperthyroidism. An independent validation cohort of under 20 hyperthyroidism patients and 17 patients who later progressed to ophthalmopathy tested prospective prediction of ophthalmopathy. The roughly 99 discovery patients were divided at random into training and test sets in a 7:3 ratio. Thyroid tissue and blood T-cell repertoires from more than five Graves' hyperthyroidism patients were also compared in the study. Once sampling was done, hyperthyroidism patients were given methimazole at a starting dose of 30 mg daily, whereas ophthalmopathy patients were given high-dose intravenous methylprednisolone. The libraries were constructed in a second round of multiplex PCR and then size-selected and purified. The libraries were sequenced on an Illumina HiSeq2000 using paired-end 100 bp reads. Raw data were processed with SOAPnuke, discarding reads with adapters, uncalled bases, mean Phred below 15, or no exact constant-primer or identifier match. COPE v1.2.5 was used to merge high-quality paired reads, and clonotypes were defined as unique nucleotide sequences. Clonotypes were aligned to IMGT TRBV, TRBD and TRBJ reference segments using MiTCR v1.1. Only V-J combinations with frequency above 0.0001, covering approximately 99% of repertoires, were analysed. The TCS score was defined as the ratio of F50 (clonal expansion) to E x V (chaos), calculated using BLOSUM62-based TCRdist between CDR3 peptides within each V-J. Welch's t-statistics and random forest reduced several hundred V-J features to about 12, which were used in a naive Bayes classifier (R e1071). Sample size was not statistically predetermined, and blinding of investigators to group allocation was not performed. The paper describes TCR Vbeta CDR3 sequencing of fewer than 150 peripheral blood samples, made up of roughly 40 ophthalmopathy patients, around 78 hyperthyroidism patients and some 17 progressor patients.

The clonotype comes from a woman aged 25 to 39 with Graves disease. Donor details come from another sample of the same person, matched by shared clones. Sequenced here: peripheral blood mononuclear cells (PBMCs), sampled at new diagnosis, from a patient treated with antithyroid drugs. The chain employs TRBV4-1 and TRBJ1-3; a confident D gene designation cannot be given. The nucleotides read TGCGCCAGCAGCCAAGATCCGCAGGCAAACTCTGGAAACACCATATATTTT. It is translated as CASSQDPQANSGNTIYF.